Below, one TCR beta chain is given with its context. No antigen is known for it. PCR primers comprised 60 Vbeta and 13 Jbeta primers. Sequenced by immunoSEQ multiplex PCR; TCRdb stores in-frame clones only, minus some. Recorded here are approximately 110,000 clones; the top ten clones represent about 0.59%. The source of the sample is a study of cytomegalovirus exposure and HLA in healthy donors. Study-level background: Roughly 85 million unique TCRs from HLA-typed donors made up an early data release.

This CDR3 is built from 18 residues. Germline loops: CDR1 LNHDA, CDR2 SQIVND (reference sequence). The trim removed 6 bases at V and 0 bases at J, leaving 9 bases unmatched. Study-level points and caveats: Most TCR sequences were uncommon, yet certain public TCRs appeared in many donors. The classifier was said to identify cytomegalovirus status with high specificity and sensitivity. Judged likely to be a sequencing artifact was a cluster of highly shared sequence variants.

The specimen sequenced was PBMCs. This chain connects TRBV19 to TRBJ2-1; 12 bases align to TRBD2. This sequence originates from a man aged 50-59 years in good health and CMV-seronegative. The CDR3 DNA is TGTGCCAGTAGCGGACTAGCGGGACGACCGAGCTCCTACAATGAGCAGTTCTTC. Translation gives CASSGLAGRPSSYNEQFF.